This T cell receptor beta chain comes out of a study of T cells in tuberculosis. Assay used: immunoSEQ multiplex PCR; TCRdb lists only in-frame clones, some missing. The sample shows about 22,000 clones, approximately 97% of them seen only once. The V end was cut by 4 bases, the J end by 1 base, with 10 bases between. CDR3 size: 14 residues. From germline, CDR1 is MNHEY and CDR2 SVGAGI. The V and J genes are TRBV6-5 and TRBJ1-1; tentatively, D is TRBD1 (6 bases). The sequence derives from a donor aged 10-29 years with latent tuberculosis or without tuberculosis infection. The sample consisted of PBMCs. CDR3 in DNA: TGTGCCAGCAGTTTTAAAGGGGGGAACACTGAAGCTTTCTTT. Translating gives CASSFKGGNTEAFF.